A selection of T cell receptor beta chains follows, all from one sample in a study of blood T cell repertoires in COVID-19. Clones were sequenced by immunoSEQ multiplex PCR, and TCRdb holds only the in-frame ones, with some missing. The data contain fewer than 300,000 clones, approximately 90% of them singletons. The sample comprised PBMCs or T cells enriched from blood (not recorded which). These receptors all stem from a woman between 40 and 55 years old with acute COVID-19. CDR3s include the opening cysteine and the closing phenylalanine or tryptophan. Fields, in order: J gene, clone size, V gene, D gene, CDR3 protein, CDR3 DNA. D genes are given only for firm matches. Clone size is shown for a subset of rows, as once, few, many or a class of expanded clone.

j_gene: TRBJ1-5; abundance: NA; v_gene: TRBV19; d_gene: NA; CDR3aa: CASSIAQVQVNQPQHF; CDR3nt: TGTGCCAGTAGTATAGCGCAGGTCCAGGTTAATCAGCCCCAGCATTTT
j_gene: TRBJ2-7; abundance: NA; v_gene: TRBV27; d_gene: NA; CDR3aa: CASSPTLNRNEQYF; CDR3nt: TGTGCCAGCAGCCCAACCCTGAACAGGAACGAGCAGTACTTC
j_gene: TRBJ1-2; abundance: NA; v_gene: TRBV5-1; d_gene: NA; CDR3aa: CASSGGLDRRYGYTF; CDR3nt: TGCGCCAGCAGCGGGGGCCTAGACAGACGCTATGGCTACACCTTC
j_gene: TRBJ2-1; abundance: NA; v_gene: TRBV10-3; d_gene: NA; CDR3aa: CAAGLGATDEQFF; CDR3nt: TGTGCCGCCGGGTTGGGGGCGACGGATGAGCAGTTCTTC
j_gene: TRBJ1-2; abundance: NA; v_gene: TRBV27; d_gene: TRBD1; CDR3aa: CASARQGPNYGYTF; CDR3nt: TGTGCCAGCGCCCGACAGGGCCCTAACTATGGCTACACCTTC
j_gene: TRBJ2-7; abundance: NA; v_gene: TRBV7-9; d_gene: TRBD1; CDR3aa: CASSLTQGVNLYEQYF; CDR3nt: TGTGCCAGCAGCTTAACACAGGGGGTAAATCTCTACGAGCAGTACTTC
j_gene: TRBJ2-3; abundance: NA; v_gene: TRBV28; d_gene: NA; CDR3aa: CASSLPGGLSTDTQYF; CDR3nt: TGTGCCAGCAGTTTACCCGGGGGACTTTCCACAGATACGCAGTATTTT
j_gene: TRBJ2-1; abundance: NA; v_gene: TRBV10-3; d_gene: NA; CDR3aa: CAISETARDNEQFF; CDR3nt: TGTGCCATCAGTGAGACTGCTAGAGACAATGAGCAGTTCTTC
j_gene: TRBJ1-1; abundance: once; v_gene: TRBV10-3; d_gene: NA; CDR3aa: CAISEGARNTEAFF; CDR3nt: TGTGCCATCAGTGAAGGGGCAAGGAACACTGAAGCTTTCTTT
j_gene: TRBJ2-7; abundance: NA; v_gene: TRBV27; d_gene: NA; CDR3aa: CASRRASEQYF; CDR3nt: TGTGCCAGCAGGCGGGCATCTGAGCAGTACTTC
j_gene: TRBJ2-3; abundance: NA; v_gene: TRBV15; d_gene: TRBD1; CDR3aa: CATDEGQGLVSDTQYF; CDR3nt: TGTGCCACCGATGAGGGACAGGGGTTGGTCTCAGATACGCAGTATTTT
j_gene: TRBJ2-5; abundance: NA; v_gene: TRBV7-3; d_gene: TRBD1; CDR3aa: CASSLAGTVETQYF; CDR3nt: TGTGCCAGCAGCTTAGCTGGGACAGTAGAGACCCAGTACTTC
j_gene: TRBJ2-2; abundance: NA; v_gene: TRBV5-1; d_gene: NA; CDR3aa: CASSWVRGMSGELFF; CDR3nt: TGCGCCAGCAGCTGGGTCAGGGGTATGTCCGGGGAGCTGTTTTTT
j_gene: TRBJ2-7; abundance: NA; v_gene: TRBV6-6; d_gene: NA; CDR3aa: CASSPRELNYEQYF; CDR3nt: TGTGCCAGCTCCCCCCGGGAACTAAATTACGAGCAGTACTTC
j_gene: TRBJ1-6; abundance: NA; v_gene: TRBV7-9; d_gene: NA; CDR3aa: CASSPGGRNSPLHF; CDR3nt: TGTGCCAGCAGCCCAGGAGGGAGAAATTCACCCCTCCACTTT
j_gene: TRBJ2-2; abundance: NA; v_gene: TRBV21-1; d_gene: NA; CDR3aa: CASSKALAGGTDTGELFF; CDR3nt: TGTGCCAGCAGCAAAGCACTAGCGGGAGGGACGGACACCGGGGAGCTGTTTTTT
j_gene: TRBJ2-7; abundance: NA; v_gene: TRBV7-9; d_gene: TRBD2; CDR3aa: CASSAGGAGDEQYF; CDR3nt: TGTGCCAGCAGCGCCGGGGGGGCCGGCGACGAGCAGTACTTC
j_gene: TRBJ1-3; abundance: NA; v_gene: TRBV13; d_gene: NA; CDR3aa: CASSSQGLSSGNTIYF; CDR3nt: TGTGCCAGCAGCTCGCAGGGGCTGAGCTCTGGAAACACCATATATTTT
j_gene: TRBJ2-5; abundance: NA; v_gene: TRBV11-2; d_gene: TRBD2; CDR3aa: CASSLAPPTSGQETQYF; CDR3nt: TGTGCCAGCAGCTTAGCCCCGCCGACTAGCGGGCAAGAGACCCAGTACTTC
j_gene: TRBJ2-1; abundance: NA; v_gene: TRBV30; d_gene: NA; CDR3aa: CAWSALGTSYNEQFF; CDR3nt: TGTGCCTGGAGTGCCCTCGGGACTTCATACAATGAGCAGTTCTTC
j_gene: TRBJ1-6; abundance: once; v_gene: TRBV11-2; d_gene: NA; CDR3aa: CASKLVGEVPNSPLHF; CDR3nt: TGTGCCAGCAAGTTAGTCGGAGAAGTTCCTAATTCACCCCTCCACTTT
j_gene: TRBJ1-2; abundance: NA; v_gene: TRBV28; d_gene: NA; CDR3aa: CASSSRRILNYGYTF; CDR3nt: TGTGCCAGCAGTTCCCGGCGGATTCTTAACTATGGCTACACCTTC
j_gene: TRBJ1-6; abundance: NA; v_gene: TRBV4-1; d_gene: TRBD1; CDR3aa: CASSQFRDRGLNSPLHF; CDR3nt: TGCGCCAGCAGCCAATTTCGGGACAGGGGGCTCAATTCACCCCTCCACTTT
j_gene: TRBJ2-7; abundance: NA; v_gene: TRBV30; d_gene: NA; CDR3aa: CAWNTVGRGQVHVF; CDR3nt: TGTGCCTGGAATACGGTTGGGCGGGGCCAGGTTCACGTCTTC
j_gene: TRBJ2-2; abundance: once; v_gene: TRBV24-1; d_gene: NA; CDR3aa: CATSPGSFLSTGELFF; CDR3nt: TGTGCCACCAGCCCCGGGTCCTTTCTTTCCACCGGGGAGCTGTTTTTT
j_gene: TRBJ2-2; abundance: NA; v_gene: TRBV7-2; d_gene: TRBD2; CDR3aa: CASSARAGVRTGELFF; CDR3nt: TGTGCCAGCAGCGCCAGGGCGGGGGTCCGAACCGGGGAGCTGTTTTTT
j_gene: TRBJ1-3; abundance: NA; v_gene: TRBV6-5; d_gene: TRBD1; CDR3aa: CASSYSGQGAGNTIYF; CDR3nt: TGTGCCAGCAGTTACTCGGGGCAGGGGGCTGGAAACACCATATATTTT
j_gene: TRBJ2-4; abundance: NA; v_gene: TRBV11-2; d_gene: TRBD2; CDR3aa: CASNDISGGVQYF; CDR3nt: TGTGCCAGCAACGATATTAGCGGGGGGGTTCAGTACTTC
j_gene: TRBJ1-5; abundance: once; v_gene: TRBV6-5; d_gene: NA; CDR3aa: CAIPQGGSNQPQHF; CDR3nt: TGTGCCATTCCCCAGGGTGGGAGCAATCAGCCCCAGCATTTT
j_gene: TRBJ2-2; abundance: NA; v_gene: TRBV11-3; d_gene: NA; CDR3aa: CASSSRDVRVSKTGELFF; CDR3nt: TGTGCCAGCAGCTCCCGCGATGTGAGAGTTTCGAAAACCGGGGAGCTGTTTTTT
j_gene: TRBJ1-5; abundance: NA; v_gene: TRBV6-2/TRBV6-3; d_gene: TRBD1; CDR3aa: CASSLGQYSNQPQHF; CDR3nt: TGTGCCAGCAGTTTGGGACAGTATAGCAATCAGCCCCAGCATTTT
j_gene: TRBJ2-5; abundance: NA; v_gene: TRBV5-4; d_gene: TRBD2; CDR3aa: CASSLAGGQSGQGAQYF; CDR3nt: TGTGCCAGCAGCTTAGCGGGGGGGCAATCGGGACAAGGGGCCCAGTACTTC
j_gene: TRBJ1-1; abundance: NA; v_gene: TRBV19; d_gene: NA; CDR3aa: CASSIFPGFGTEAFF; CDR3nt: TGTGCCAGTAGTATCTTCCCGGGTTTTGGTACTGAAGCTTTCTTT
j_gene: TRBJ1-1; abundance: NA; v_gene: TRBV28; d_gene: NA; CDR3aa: CASSSLTGAYTEAFF; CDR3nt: TGTGCCAGCAGTTCGCTGACAGGCGCTTACACTGAAGCTTTCTTT
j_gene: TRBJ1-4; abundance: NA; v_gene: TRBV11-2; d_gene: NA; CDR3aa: CASSHTNSEKLFF; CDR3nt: TGTGCCAGCAGCCATACCAACTCCGAAAAACTGTTTTTT
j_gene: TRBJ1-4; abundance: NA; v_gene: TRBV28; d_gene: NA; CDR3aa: CASSLGGRANEKLFF; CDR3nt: TGTGCCAGCAGTTTAGGGGGGAGAGCTAATGAAAAACTGTTTTTT
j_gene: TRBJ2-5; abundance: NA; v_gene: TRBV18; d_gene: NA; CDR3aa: CASSPGGALTQYF; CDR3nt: TGTGCCAGCTCACCGGGGGGTGCTTTGACCCAGTACTTC
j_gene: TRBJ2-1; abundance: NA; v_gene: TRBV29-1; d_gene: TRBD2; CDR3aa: CSSVRTSDEQFF; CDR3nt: TGCAGCTCCGTTCGGACTAGCGACGAGCAGTTCTTC
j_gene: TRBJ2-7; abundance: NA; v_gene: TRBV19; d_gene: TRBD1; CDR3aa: CASSRDATGVYEQYF; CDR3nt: TGTGCCAGTAGTAGAGACGCGACAGGGGTATACGAGCAGTACTTC
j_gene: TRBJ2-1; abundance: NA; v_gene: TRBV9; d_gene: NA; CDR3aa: CASSDRASSRSGEQFF; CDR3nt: TGTGCCAGCAGCGACAGGGCGTCCTCCCGCAGTGGTGAGCAGTTCTTC
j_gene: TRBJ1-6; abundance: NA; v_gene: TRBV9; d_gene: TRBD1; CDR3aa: CASSKGGRGGSPLHF; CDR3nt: TGTGCCAGCAGCAAAGGGGGCCGGGGTGGGTCACCCCTCCACTTT
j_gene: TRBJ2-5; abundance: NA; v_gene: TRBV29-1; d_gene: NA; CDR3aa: CSAYRAQETQYF; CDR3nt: TGCAGCGCCTACAGGGCCCAAGAGACCCAGTACTTC
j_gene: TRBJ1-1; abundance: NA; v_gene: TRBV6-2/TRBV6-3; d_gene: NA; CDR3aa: CASSPGQTMNTEAFF; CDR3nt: TGTGCCAGCAGCCCCGGACAGACCATGAACACTGAAGCTTTCTTT
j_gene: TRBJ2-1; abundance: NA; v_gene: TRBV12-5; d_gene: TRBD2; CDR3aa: CASGAGGNEQFF; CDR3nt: TGTGCTAGTGGCGCGGGGGGGAATGAGCAGTTCTTC